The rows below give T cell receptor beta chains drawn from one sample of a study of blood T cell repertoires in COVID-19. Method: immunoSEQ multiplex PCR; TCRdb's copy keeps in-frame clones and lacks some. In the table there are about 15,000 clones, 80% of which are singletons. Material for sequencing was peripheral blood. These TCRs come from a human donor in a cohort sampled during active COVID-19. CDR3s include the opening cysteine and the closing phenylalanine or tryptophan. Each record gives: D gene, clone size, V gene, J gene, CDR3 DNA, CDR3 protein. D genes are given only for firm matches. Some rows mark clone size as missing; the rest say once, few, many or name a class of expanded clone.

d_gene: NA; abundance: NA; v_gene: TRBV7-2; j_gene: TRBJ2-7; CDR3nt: TGTGCCAGCAGCTTAAACACCCGCTACGAGCAGTACTTC; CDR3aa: CASSLNTRYEQYF
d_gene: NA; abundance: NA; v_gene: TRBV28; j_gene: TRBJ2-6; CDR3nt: TGTGCCAGCACTCCCTATCAGGGCACCTCTGGGGCCAACGTCCTGACTTTC; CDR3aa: CASTPYQGTSGANVLTF
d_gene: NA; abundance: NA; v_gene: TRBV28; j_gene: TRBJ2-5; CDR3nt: TGTGCCAGCAGTAAGGGACTTGAGCAAGAGACCCAGTACTTC; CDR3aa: CASSKGLEQETQYF
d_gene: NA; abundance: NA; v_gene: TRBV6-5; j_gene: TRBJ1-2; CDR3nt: TGTGCCAGCACCAGGGACTATGGCTACACCTTC; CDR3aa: CASTRDYGYTF
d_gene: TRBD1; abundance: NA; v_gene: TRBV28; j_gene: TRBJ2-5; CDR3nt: TGTGCCAGCAGTTTATACAGGGGGCCAAGGGAGACCCAGTACTTC; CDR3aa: CASSLYRGPRETQYF
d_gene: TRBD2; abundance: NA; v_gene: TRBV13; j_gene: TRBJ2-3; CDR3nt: TGTGCCAGCAGCTTAGGCCCCGCTAGCGGGGGCACAGATACGCAGTATTTT; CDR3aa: CASSLGPASGGTDTQYF
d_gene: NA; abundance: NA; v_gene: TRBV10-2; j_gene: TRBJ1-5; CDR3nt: TGCGCCAGTGCACAGGGTCTGGCCCAGCCCCAGCATTTT; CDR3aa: CASAQGLAQPQHF
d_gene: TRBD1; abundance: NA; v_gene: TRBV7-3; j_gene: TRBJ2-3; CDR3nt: TGTGCCAGCAGCCCCGGACAGGGGAGCACAGATACGCAGTATTTT; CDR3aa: CASSPGQGSTDTQYF
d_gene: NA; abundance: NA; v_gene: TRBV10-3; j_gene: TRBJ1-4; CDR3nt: TGTGCCATCAGGGGGGGGGCCGGTGAAAAACTGTTTTTT; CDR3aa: CAIRGGAGEKLFF
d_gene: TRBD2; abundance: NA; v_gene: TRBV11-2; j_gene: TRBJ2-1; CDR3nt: TGTGCCAGCAGCTTAACTAGCGGGGGCTACAATGAGCAGTTCTTC; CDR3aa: CASSLTSGGYNEQFF
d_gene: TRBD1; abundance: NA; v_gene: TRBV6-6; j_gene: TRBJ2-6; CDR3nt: TGTGCCAGCAGGCGACAGGGTAATAGTGCTGGGGCCAACGTCCTGACTTTC; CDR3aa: CASRRQGNSAGANVLTF
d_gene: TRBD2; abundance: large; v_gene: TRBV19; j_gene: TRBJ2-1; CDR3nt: TGTGCCAGTAGCCAGACTAGCAGGTGGAACAATGAGCAGTTCTTC; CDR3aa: CASSQTSRWNNEQFF
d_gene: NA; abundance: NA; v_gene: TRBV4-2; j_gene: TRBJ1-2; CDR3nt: TGTGCCAGCAGCCAAGATAGCGTCAGGCGTAACTATGGCTACACCTTC; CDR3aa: CASSQDSVRRNYGYTF
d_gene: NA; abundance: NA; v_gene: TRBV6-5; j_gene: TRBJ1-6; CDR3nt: TGTGCCAGCAGGCGCGACAACTCCTATAATTCACCCCTCCACTTT; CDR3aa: CASRRDNSYNSPLHF
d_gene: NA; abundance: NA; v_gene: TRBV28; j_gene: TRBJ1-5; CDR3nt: TGTGCCAGCAGGTGGGGCAGGACACAGCCCCAGCATTTT; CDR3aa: CASRWGRTQPQHF
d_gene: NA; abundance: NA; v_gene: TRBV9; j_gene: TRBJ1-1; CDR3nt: TGTGCCAGCAGCGTAGACGGTATGAACACTGAAGCTTTCTTT; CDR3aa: CASSVDGMNTEAFF
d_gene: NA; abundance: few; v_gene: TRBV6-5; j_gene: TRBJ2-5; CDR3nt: TGTGCCAGCAGTTCCCTTACGGGAAGCGGGGAGACCCAGTACTTC; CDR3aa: CASSSLTGSGETQYF
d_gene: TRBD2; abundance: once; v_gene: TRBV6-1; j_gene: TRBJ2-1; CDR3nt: TGTGCCAGCAGTGTTAGCGGGGGGACCTATTACAATGAGCAGTTCTTC; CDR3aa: CASSVSGGTYYNEQFF
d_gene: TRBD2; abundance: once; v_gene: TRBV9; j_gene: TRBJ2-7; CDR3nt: TGTGCCAGCAGCTTCCGGGACGGCGGGGGGCAGTACTTC; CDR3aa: CASSFRDGGGQYF
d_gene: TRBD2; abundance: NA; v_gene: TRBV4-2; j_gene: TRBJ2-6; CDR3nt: TGTGCCAGCAGCCACGAGCGGGGGGGGGCCAACGTCCTGACTTTC; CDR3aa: CASSHERGGANVLTF
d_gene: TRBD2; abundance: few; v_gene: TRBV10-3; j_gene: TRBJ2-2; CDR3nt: TGTGCCATCAGCCGTCTTGGAGCGGGAGGATCATCGGCCGGGGAGCTGTTTTTT; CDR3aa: CAISRLGAGGSSAGELFF
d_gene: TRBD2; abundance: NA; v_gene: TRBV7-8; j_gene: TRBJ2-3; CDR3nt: TGTGCCAGCAGCTTAATCACTAGCGGGTCCACAGATACGCAGTATTTT; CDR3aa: CASSLITSGSTDTQYF
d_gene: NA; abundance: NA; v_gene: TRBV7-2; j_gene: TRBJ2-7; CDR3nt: TGTGCCAGCAGCTTATTATCCGGGAACTACGAGCAGTACTTC; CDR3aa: CASSLLSGNYEQYF
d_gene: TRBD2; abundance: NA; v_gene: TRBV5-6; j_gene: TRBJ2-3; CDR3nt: TGTGCCAGCAGCATTCTACTAGCGGGGGAAACAGATACGCAGTATTTT; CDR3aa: CASSILLAGETDTQYF
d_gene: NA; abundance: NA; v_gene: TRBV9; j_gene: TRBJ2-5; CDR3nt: TGTGCCAGCAGCGTAGGGGAGGACGAGACCCAGTACTTC; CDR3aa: CASSVGEDETQYF
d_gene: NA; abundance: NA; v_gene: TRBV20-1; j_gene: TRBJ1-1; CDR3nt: TGCAGTGCTAGTCGGGGGGATACTGAAGCTTTCTTT; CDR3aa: CSASRGDTEAFF
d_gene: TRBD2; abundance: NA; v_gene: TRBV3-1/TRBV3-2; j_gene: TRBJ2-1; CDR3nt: TGTGCCAGCAGAGAGGGACTAGCGGGGAATGAGCAGTTCTTC; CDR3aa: CASREGLAGNEQFF
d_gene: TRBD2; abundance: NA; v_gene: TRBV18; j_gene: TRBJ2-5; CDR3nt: TGTGCCAGCTCACCCTCTAGCGGGAGGGAGACCCAGTACTTC; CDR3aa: CASSPSSGRETQYF
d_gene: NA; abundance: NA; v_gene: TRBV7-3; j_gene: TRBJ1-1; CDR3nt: TGTGCCAGCAGCTTAACTACAGGAAACACTGAAGCTTTCTTT; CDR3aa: CASSLTTGNTEAFF
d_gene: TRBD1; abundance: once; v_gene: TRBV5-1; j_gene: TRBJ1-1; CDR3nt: TGCGCCAGCAGCTCACAAAGACAGGGGGCTTTAGGGAACACTGAAGCTTTCTTT; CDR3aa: CASSSQRQGALGNTEAFF
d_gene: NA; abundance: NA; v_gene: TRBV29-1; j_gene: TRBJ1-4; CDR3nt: TGCAGCGCCCGCCGCACTGATGCAACTAATGAAAAACTGTTTTTT; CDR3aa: CSARRTDATNEKLFF
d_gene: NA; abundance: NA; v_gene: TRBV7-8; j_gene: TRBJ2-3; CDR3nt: TGTGCCAGCAGCTTCGAGGAGGCAGATACGCAGTATTTT; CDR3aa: CASSFEEADTQYF
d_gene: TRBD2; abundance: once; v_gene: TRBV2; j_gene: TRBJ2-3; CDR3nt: TGTGCCAGCAGGACTAGCGGGAAGAAAGGCCTTGGGGATACGCAGTATTTT; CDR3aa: CASRTSGKKGLGDTQYF
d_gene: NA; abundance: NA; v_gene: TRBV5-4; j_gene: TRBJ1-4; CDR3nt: TGTGCCAGCAGCTTGGGCGGCGTCAGTGAAAAACTGTTTTTT; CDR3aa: CASSLGGVSEKLFF
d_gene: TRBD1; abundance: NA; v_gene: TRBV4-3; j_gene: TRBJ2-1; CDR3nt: TGCGCCAGCAGCCAGGCCGGGACAGGGATCTATGAGCAGTTCTTC; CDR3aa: CASSQAGTGIYEQFF
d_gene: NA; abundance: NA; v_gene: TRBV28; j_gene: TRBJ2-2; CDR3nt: TGTGCCAGCTCCCCAGTGGGGGGAAGAGCCGGGGAGCTGTTTTTT; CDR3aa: CASSPVGGRAGELFF
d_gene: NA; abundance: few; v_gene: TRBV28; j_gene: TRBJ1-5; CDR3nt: TGTGCCAGCAGTTTGCTTCAGGTCGGCAATCAGCCCCAGCATTTT; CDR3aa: CASSLLQVGNQPQHF